This T cell receptor beta chain was sequenced for a study of shared clonotypes between healthy human individuals. Overall study results and limits: Investigators expected sequencing depth to affect clonotype sharing among donors. The study found lower generation probabilities in non-shared clonotypes than in those shared by all four donors.

TCRdb's copy holds only in-frame clones and misses some; the assay was immunoSEQ multiplex PCR. This sample has approximately 640,000 clones, with 90% found just once. Remarks on this clone: The antigen remains unidentified.

The sequence came from a man in his late teens or twenties in good health. Some clones in this sample may be carry-over from other donors' samples. Sequencing used memory CD8+ T cells from PBMCs. Subset here: CD45RO+ cells pooled with CCR7-negative TemRA cells.

CDR3 sequence: CASSPYEQVYEQYF. The CDR3 nucleotides are TGTGCCAGCAGCCCTTACGAGCAGGTCTACGAGCAGTACTTC. V gene TRBV7-6 combines with J gene TRBJ2-7, with D hard to call. Trimming shortened V by 5 bases and J by 3 bases, and 14 bases separated the two germline ends. Germline-derived CDR1 and CDR2 are SGHVS and FNYEAQ. The CDR3 spans 14 residues.